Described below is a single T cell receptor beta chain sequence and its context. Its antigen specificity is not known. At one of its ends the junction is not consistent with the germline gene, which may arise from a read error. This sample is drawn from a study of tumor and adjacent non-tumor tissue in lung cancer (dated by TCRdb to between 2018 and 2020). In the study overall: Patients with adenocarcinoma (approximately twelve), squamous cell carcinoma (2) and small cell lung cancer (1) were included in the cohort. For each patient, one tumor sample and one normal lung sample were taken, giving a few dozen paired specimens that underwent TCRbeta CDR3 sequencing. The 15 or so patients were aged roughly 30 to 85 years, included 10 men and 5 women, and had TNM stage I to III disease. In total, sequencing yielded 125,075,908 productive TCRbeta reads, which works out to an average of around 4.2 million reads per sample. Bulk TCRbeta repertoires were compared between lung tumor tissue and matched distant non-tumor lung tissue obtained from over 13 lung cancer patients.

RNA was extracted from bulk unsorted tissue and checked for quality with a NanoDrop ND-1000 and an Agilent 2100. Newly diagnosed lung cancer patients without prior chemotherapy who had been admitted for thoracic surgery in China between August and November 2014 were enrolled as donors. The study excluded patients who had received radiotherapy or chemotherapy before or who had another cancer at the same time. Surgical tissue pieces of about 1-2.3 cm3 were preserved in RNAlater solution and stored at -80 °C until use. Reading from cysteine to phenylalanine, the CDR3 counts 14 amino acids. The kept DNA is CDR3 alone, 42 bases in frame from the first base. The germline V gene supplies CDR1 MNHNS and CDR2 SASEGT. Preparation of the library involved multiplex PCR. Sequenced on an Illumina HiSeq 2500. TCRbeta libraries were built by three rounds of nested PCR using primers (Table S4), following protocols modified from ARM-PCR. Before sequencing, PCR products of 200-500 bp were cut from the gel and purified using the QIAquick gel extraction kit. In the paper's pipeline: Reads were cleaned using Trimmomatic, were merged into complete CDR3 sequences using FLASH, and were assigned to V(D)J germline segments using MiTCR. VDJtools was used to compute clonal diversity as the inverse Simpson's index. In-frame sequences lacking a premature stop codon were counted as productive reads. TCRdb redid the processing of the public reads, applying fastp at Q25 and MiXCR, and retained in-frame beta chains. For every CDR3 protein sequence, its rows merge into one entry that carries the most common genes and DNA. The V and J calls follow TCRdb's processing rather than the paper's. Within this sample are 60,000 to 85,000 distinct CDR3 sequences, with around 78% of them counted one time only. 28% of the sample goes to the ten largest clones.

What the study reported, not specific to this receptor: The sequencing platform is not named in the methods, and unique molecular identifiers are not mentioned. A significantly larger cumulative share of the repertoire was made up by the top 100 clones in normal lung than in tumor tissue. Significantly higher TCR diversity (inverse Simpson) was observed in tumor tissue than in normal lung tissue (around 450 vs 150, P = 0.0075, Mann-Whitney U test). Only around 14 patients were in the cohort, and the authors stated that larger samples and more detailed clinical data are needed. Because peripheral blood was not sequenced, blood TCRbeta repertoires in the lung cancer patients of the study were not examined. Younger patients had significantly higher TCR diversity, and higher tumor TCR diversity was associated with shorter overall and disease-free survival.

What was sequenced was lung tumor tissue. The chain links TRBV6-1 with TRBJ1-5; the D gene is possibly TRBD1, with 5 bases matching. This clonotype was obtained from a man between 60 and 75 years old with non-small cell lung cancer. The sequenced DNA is TGTGCCGGCAGTGAACTGACCGGGGGTCAGCCCCAGCATTTT. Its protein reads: CAGSELTGGQPQHF.